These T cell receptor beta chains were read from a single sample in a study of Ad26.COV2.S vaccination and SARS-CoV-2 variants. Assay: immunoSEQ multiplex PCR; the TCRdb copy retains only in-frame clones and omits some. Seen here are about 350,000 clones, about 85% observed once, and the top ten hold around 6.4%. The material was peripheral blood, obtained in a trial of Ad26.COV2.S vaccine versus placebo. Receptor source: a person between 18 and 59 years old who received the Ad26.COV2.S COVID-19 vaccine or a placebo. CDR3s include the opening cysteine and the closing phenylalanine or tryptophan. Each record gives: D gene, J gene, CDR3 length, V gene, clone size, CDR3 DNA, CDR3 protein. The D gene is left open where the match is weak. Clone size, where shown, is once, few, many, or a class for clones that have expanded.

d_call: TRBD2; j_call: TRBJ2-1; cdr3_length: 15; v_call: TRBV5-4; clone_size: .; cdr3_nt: TGTGCCAGCAGCTTGGGGACTAGCGCCTACAATGAGCAGTTCTTC; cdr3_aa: CASSLGTSAYNEQFF
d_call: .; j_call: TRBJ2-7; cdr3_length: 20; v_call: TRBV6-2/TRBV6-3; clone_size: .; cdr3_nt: TGTGCCAGCAGTTACTCGATTAGCGGGACAGTATCGGTTGGATCCTACGAGCAGTACTTC; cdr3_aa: CASSYSISGTVSVGSYEQYF
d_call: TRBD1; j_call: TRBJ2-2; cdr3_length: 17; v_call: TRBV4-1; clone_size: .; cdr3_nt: TGCGCCAGCAGCCAAGTACCCGGGACAGGGAGCGGCGGGGAGCTGTTTTTT; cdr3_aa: CASSQVPGTGSGGELFF
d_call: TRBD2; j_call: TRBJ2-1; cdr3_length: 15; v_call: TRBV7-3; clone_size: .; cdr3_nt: TGTGCCAGCAGCTTACTAGCGGGAGCCTACAATGAGCAGTTCTTC; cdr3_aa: CASSLLAGAYNEQFF
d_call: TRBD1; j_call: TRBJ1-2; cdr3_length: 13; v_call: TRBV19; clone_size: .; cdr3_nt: TGTGCCAGTAGAGGACAGGGGGCGAGTGGCTACACCTTC; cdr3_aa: CASRGQGASGYTF
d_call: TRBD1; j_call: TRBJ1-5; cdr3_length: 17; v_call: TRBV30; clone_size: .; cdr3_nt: TGTGCCTGGAGTGTACGCGCAGGGGGCAGGGGCAATCAGCCCCAGCATTTT; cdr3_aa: CAWSVRAGGRGNQPQHF
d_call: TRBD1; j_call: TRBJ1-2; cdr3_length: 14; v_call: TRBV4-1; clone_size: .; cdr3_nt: TGCGCCAGCAGCCCCCGGGACAGGGAATATGGCTACACCTTC; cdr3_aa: CASSPRDREYGYTF
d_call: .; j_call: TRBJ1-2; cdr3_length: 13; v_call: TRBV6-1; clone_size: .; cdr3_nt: TGTGCCAGCAGTGAAGGTGGTTACTATGGCTACACCTTC; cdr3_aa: CASSEGGYYGYTF
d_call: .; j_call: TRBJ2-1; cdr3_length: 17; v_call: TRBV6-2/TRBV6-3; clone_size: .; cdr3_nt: TGTGCCAGCAGTAGGCGGGACCCCGGGTATTTCGGAAATGAGCAGTTCTTC; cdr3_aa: CASSRRDPGYFGNEQFF
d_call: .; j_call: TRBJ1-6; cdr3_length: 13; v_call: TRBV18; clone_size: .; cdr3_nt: TGTGCCAGCTCACCGGGGCGGGTTTCACCCCTCCACTTT; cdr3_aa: CASSPGRVSPLHF
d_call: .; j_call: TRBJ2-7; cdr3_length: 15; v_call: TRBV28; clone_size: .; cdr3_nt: TGTGCCAGCAGTTCACAGGGAAGTGGGACCTACGAGCAGTACTTC; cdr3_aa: CASSSQGSGTYEQYF
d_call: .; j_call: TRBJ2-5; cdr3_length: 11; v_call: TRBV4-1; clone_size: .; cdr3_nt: TGCGCCAGCAGCCAAAAAGAGACCCAGTACTTC; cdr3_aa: CASSQKETQYF
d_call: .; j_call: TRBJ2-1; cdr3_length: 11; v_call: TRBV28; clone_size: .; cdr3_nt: TGTGCCAGCCTCCGGGAAGCCGAGCAGTTCTTC; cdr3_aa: CASLREAEQFF
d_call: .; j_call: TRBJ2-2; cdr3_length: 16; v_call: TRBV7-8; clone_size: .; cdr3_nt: TGTGCCACCCATGATCGACGAATAAAGAACACCGGGGAGCTGTTTTTT; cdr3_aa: CATHDRRIKNTGELFF
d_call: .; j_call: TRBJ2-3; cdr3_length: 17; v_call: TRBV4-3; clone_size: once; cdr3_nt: TGCGCCAGCAGCCAAGATTTAGTCGACCAGGGGACAGATACGCAGTATTTT; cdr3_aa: CASSQDLVDQGTDTQYF
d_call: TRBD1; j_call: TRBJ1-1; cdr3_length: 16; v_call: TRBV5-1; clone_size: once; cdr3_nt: TGCGCCAGCAGCTTAGGGACAGGGGGCTTAGGCACTGAAGCTTTCTTT; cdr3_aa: CASSLGTGGLGTEAFF
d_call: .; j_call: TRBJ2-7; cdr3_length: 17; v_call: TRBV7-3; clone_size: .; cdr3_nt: TGTGCCAGCAGCCTAACAAGTGGGGGCCGACAGATTTCCGAGCAGTACTTC; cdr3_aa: CASSLTSGGRQISEQYF
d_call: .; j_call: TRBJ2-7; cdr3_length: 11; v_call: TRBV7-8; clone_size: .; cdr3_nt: TGTGCCAGCAGCTTGGACTACGAGCAGTACTTC; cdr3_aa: CASSLDYEQYF
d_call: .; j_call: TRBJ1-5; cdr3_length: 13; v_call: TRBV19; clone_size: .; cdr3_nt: TGTGCCAGTAGACGTACCACCAATCAGCCCCAGCATTTT; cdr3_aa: CASRRTTNQPQHF
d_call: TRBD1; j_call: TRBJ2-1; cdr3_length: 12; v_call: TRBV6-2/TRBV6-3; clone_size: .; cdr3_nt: TGTGCCAGCAGTGGGACAGACAATGAGCAGTTCTTC; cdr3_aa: CASSGTDNEQFF
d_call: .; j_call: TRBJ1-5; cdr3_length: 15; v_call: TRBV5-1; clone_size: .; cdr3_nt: TGCGCCAGCAGCCAGCGAGGGTCCGGCGATCAGCCCCAGCATTTT; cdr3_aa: CASSQRGSGDQPQHF
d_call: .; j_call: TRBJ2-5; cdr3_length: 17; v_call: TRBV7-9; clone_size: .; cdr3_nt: TGTGCCAGCAGCCACTCCGGGAGAGGGTATCGTGGAGAGACCCAGTACTTC; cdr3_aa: CASSHSGRGYRGETQYF
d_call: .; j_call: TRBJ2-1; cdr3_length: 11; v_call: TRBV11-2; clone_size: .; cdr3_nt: TGTGCCAGCAGCGGCCACAATGAGCAGTTCTTC; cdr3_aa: CASSGHNEQFF
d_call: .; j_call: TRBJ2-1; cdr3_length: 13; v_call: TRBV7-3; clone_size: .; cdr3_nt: TGTGCCAGCAGCTCTACCTCAGACAATGAGCAGTTCTTC; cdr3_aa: CASSSTSDNEQFF
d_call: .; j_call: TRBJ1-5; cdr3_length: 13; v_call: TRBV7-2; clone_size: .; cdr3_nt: TGTGCCAGCAGCTTGGACAGATTTCAGCCCCAGCATTTT; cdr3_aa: CASSLDRFQPQHF
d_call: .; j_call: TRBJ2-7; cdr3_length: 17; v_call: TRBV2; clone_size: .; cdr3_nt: TGTGCCAGCAGTGAATTGTTAGGCCACTCGAGCTCCTACGAGCAGTACTTC; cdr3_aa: CASSELLGHSSSYEQYF
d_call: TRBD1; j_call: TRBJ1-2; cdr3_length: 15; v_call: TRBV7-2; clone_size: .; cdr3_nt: TGTGCCAGCAGCTTAGTCGGGACAGAAAACTATGGCTACACCTTC; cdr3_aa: CASSLVGTENYGYTF
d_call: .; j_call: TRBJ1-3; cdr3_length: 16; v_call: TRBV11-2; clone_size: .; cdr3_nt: TGTGCCAGCAGCTTAGGAACAGGTGCCATGGGAAACACCATATATTTT; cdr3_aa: CASSLGTGAMGNTIYF
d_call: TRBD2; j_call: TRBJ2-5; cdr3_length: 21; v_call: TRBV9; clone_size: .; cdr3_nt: TGTGCCAGCAGCGTAGGTCCCAGGAGGGGGTCTCGTAGCGGGGAACAAGAGACCCAGTACTTC; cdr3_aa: CASSVGPRRGSRSGEQETQYF
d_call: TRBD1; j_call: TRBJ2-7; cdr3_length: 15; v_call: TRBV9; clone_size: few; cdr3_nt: TGTGCCAGCAGCCCCTGGACAGGTTTGACCTACGAGCAGTACTTC; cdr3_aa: CASSPWTGLTYEQYF
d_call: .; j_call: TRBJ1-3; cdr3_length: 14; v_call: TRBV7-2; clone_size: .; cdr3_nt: TGTGCCAGCAGCTTGTCACAGGGAGGAAACACCATATATTTT; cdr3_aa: CASSLSQGGNTIYF
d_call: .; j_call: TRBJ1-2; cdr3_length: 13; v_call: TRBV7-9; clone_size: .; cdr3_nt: TGTGCCAGCAGCGACGGTCGCAACTATGGCTACACCTTC; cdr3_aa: CASSDGRNYGYTF
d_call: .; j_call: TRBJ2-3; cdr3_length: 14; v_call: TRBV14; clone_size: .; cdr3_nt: TGTGCCAGCACCGAAGGACAGCACACAGATACGCAGTATTTT; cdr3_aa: CASTEGQHTDTQYF
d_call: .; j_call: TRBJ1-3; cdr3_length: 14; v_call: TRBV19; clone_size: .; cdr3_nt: TGTGCCAGTCAGAAGGGGAGCTCTGGAAACACCATATATTTT; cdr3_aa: CASQKGSSGNTIYF
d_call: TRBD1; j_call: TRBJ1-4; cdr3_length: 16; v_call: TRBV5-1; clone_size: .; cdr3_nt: TGCGCCAGCAGCTTGGCCCCGACAGGGACTAATGAAAAACTGTTTTTT; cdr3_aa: CASSLAPTGTNEKLFF
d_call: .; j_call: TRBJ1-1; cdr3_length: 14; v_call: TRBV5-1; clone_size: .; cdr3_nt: TGCGCCAGCAGCTTGCGTGGGGGGGCGGCTGAAGCTTTCTTT; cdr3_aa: CASSLRGGAAEAFF
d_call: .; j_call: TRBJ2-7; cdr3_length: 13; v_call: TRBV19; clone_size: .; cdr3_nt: TGTGCCAGTAGTAGGGCAGGGAGAGACGAGCAGTACTTC; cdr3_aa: CASSRAGRDEQYF
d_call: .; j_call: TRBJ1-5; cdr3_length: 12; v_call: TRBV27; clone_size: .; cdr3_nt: TGTGCCAGCAGTCCCTTGAATCAGCCCCAGCATTTT; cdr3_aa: CASSPLNQPQHF
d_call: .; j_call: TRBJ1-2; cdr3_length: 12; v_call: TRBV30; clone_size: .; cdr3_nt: TGTGCCTGGAGTGGCTTGAGGGTGGGCTACACCTTC; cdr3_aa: CAWSGLRVGYTF
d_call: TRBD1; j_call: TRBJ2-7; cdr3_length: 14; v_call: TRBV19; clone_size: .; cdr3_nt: TGTGCCAGTAGTAGGACAGGGACGTCCTACGAGCAGTACTTC; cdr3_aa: CASSRTGTSYEQYF
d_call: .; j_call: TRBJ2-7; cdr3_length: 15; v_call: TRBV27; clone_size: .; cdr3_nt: TGTGCCAGCAGTTCTGGGACACCAAACCCCTACGAGCAGTACTTC; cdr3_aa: CASSSGTPNPYEQYF
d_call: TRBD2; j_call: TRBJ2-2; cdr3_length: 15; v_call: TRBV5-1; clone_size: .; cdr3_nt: TGCGCCAGCAGCTTGGAACTAGCGGACACCGGGGAGCTGTTTTTT; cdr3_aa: CASSLELADTGELFF
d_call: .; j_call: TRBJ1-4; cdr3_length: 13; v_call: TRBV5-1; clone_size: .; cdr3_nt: TGCGCCAGCACCCGGGGGGAGGGTGAAAAACTGTTTTTT; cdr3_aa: CASTRGEGEKLFF
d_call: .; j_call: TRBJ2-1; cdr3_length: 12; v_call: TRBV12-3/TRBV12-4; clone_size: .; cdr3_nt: TGTGCCAGCAGTTTAGCTAGGCATGAGCAGTTCTTC; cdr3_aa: CASSLARHEQFF
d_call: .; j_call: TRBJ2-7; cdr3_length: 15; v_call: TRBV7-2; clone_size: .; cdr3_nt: TGTGCCAGCAGCGTTCCGACAGGAGTCTCCTACGAGCAGTACTTC; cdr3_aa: CASSVPTGVSYEQYF
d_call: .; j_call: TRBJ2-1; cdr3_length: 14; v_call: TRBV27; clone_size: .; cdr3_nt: TGTGCCAGCAGTTTACTAGTAGCTGTAAATGAGCAGTTCTTC; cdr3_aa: CASSLLVAVNEQFF
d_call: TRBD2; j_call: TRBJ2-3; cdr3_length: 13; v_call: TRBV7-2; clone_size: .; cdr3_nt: TGTGCCAGTGAGCGGGGGGGGACAGATACGCAGTATTTT; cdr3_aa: CASERGGTDTQYF
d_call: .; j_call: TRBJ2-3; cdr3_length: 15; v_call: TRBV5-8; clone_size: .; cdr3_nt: TGTGCCAGCAGCGCGAGACAGGTTGCAACAGATACGCAGTATTTT; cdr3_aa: CASSARQVATDTQYF
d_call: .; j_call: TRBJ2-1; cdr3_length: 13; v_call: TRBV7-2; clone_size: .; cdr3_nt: TGTGCCAGCACCCGTCTTGGCAGAGGTGAGCAGTTCTTC; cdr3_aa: CASTRLGRGEQFF
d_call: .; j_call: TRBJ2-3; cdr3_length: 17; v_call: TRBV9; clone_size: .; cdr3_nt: TGTGCCAGCAGCGTAGAGGGGGGCCCAGGGGGCACAGATACGCAGTATTTT; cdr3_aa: CASSVEGGPGGTDTQYF
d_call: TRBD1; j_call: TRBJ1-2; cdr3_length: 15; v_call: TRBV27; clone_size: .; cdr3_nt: TGTGCCAGCAGTTCGCATACCGGGACAGGGGTTGGCTACACCTTC; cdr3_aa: CASSSHTGTGVGYTF
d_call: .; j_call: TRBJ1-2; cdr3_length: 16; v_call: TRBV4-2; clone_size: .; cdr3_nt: TGTGCCAGCAGCCAAGAAAAGTCAGTCTTAAACTATGGCTACACCTTC; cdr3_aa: CASSQEKSVLNYGYTF
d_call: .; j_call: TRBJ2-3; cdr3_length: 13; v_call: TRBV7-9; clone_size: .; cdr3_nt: TGTGCCAGCGGACGTGTTGGTACAGATACGCAGTATTTT; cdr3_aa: CASGRVGTDTQYF
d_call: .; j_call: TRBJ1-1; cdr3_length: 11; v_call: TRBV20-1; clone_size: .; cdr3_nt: TGCAGTGCTGAAAGGACAGCTGAAGCTTTCTTT; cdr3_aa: CSAERTAEAFF
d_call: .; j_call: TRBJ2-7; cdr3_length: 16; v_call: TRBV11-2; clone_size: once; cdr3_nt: TGTGCCAGCAGCCCCCATAAACTAGGCGACCACTACGAGCAGTACTTC; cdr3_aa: CASSPHKLGDHYEQYF
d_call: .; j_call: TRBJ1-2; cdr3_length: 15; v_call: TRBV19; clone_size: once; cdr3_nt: TGTGCCAGTAGTAACTGGGACATCCTCCTCTATGGCTACACCTTC; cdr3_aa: CASSNWDILLYGYTF
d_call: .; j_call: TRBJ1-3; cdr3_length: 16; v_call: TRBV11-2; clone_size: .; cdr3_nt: TGTGCCAGCAGCTTAGGGGGACGTCGCTCTGGAAACACCATATATTTT; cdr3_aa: CASSLGGRRSGNTIYF
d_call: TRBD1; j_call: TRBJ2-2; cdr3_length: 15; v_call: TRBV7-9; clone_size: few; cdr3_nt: TGTGCCAGCAGCCAGGGACAGCTAAACACCGGGGAGCTGTTTTTT; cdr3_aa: CASSQGQLNTGELFF